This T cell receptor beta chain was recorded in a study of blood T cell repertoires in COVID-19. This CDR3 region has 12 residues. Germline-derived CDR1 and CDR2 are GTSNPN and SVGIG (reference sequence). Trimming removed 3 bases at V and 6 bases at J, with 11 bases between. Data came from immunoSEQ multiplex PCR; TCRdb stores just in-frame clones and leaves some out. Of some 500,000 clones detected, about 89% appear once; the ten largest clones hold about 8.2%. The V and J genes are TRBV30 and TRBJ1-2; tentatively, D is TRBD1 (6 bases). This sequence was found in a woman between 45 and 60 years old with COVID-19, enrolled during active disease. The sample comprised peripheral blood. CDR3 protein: CAWSVQGHGYTF. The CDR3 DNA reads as TGTGCCTGGAGCGTACAGGGTCATGGCTACACCTTC.